This is a list of T cell receptor beta chains from one sample in a study of CD8 T cells in Susac syndrome. TCRdb re-called the immunoSEQ multiplex PCR reads with MiXCR, one entry per CDR3 protein. Found here are some 120,000 distinct CDR3 sequences, around 94% of them singletons; the top ten hold about 0.13%. Sequencing was performed on CD4+ T cells from PBMCs. The source is a human donor with multiple sclerosis. Each CDR3 is given with its conserved first and last residue. D genes are given only for firm matches. The size field is filled for only some rows; it gives once, few, many or a size class.

D,J,V,size,CDR3,DNA
.,TRBJ1-1,TRBV3-1,.,CASSRSDHGPNTEAFF,TGTGCCAGCAGCCGATCCGATCATGGACCTAACACTGAAGCTTTCTTT
.,TRBJ2-1,TRBV28,.,CASSPSPLRGLHEQFF,TGTGCCAGCAGTCCCTCCCCCCTAAGAGGTCTACATGAGCAGTTCTTC
.,TRBJ2-7,TRBV18,.,CASSPQEGEQYF,TGTGCCAGCTCACCCCAAGAGGGCGAGCAGTACTTC
.,TRBJ1-5,TRBV5-1,.,CASSPMPGQPQHF,TGCGCCAGCAGCCCGATGCCGGGTCAGCCCCAGCATTTT
.,TRBJ2-7,TRBV29-1,.,CSATGRSLTYEQYF,TGCAGCGCCACAGGGAGGAGTTTGACGTACGAGCAGTACTTC
.,TRBJ1-5,TRBV19,once,CASSTRKNRGPYSNQPQHF,TGTGCCAGTAGTACCCGGAAAAACCGCGGGCCGTATAGCAATCAGCCCCAGCATTTT
TRBD1,TRBJ2-7,TRBV12-3/TRBV12-4,.,CASSPGTGFGEQYF,TGTGCCAGCAGTCCCGGGACAGGATTCGGCGAGCAGTACTTC
.,TRBJ1-1,TRBV12-3/TRBV12-4,.,CASTGGSNTEAFF,TGTGCCAGCACTGGGGGGTCCAACACTGAAGCTTTCTTT
.,TRBJ2-1,TRBV5-1,.,CASSLDRAGEQFF,TGCGCCAGCAGCTTGGACCGAGCAGGTGAGCAGTTCTTC
.,TRBJ2-4,TRBV5-1,.,CASSLEAAKNIQYF,TGCGCCAGCAGCTTGGAGGCCGCCAAAAACATTCAGTACTTC
.,TRBJ2-1,TRBV7-9,.,CASSLGSIRGDEQFF,TGTGCCAGCAGCTTGGGGTCGATCAGGGGAGATGAGCAGTTCTTC
.,TRBJ1-1,TRBV4-1,.,CASSQDMGNREAFF,TGCGCCAGCAGCCAAGATATGGGGAACCGTGAAGCTTTCTTT
.,TRBJ1-2,TRBV20-1,.,CSASAGITGMGYTF,TGCAGTGCTAGCGCAGGGATCACGGGTATGGGCTACACCTTC
.,TRBJ1-2,TRBV7-2,.,CASSLEAQIYGYTF,TGTGCCAGCAGCTTAGAGGCACAAATCTATGGCTACACCTTC